This T cell receptor beta chain originates from a study of CXCR3-negative and CXCR3-positive naive CD8 T cells. For the study at large: Overall TRB read output was about 135 million, and each library contained about 1.5 +/- 0.3 million reads.

All CD8+ T cell subsets were sorted in triplicate at 330,000 or so cells each. Of note for this clonotype: The antigen is unknown.

Germline V lookup: CDR1 SQVTM, CDR2 ANQGSEA. The CDR3 extends over 14 amino acids. Study observations and caveats: Much lower diversity was found in memory CD8+ cells, while both naive subsets had comparably high diversity. CXCR3 levels fell partly with cryopreservation; most assays relied on fresh PBMCs.

Each TRB cDNA library was prepared by 5' RACE (with UMI labels). Each CDR3 protein gets one entry in TCRdb, which reprocessed the 5' RACE reads and gives no DNA. The sample data list about 56,000 distinct CDR3 sequences. Material: memory CD8+ T cells from blood. The gene calls are TRBV29-1 and TRBJ2-7; TCRdb calls TRBD1, which cannot be checked without DNA. This TCR was recovered from a human donor in good health. Some clones in this sample may be carry-over from other donors' samples. The CDR3 reads CSVRDPGLTYEQYF.